This passage covers 16 T cell receptor beta chains from one sample sequenced in a study of blood T cell repertoires in COVID-19. Repertoires were generated with immunoSEQ multiplex PCR, while TCRdb's copy carries only in-frame clones and drops some. Of 88,000 or so clones in the sample, around 79% were seen once. The specimen sequenced was peripheral blood. Source of these receptors: a human donor in a cohort sampled during active COVID-19.

The gene calls are TRBV23-1 and TRBJ2-1; 10 bases map to TRBD2. TRBV23-1 is marked as an open reading frame, function uncertain. V dropped 3 bases and J dropped 0; count of bases not matched to a gene: 2. This CDR3 spans 16 amino acids. The CDR3 region has the DNA TGCGCCAGCAGTCACGCTAGCGGGAGCTCCTACAATGAGCAGTTCTTC. Protein: CASSHASGSSYNEQFF.

The chain couples TRBV28 to TRBJ2-7; perhaps TRBD1 as D (5 bases). Trimming cost V 6 bases and J 2 bases, with 14 bases left between them. CDR3 size: 14 residues. The V gene's germline CDR1 is MDHEN and CDR2 SYDVKM. The CDR3 spells CASRPSTGTYEQYF. For the CDR3, the DNA is TGTGCCAGCAGGCCCTCCACAGGAACCTACGAGCAGTACTTC.

The chain uses TRBV29-1 and TRBJ2-2, with 11 bases lining up with TRBD1. The germline gives CDR1 SQVTM, CDR2 ANQGSEA. With 6 bases clipped from V and 2 bases from J, the junction kept 8 bases outside the gene matches. CDR3 length: 16 amino acids. CDR3 sequence: CSVYGTGGSNTGELFF. The CDR3 region has the DNA TGCAGCGTGTACGGGACAGGGGGATCTAACACCGGGGAGCTGTTTTTT.

The rearrangement uses TRBV2 and TRBJ2-7; the D is unclear. Trimming removed 6 bases at V and 2 bases at J, with 2 bases between. CDR1 is SNHLY and CDR2 is FYNNEI in the germline V gene. CDR3 length equals 10 residues. The CDR3 DNA follows: TGTGCCAGCAGCGCCTACGAGCAGTACTTC. This codes for CASSAYEQYF.

The V and J genes are TRBV5-1 and TRBJ1-1; TRBD1 might be the D (5 bases). Germline assignment: CDR1 SGHRS and CDR2 YFSETQ. Trimming removed 0 bases at V and 3 bases at J, with 6 bases between. The CDR3 covers 13 residues. The CDR3 here is CASSLETDTEAFF. CDR3 coding DNA: TGCGCCAGCAGCTTGGAGACAGACACTGAAGCTTTCTTT.

This clone was seen a few times. CDR3: CASSLEVGLTGGVV. CDR3 sequence (DNA): TGTGCCAGCAGCTTAGAAGTCGGGTTAACAGGGGGTGTGGTC. The chain links TRBV7-8 to TRBJ2-7; 8 bases are a match to TRBD1. Germline assignment: CDR1 SGHVS and CDR2 FQNEAQ. CDR3 length: 14 amino acids.

Of note for this clone: The junction and the germline gene differ at one end; a read error may be behind it. The J gene is TRBJ1-6, the V gene TRBV2; 8 bases are shared with TRBD1. CDR3 length equals 13 residues. Per germline, CDR1 SNHLY and CDR2 FYNNEI. In DNA form, the CDR3 reads TGTGGCAGCACCGGACAGGGACAATCACCCCTCCACTTT. This codes for CGSTGQGQSPLHF.

The chain combines TRBV3-1 (or the pseudogene TRBV3-2) with TRBJ1-4; TRBD1 is a possible D gene (5 bases). V lost 4 bases to trimming and J lost 7 bases, with 16 bases between them. The CDR3 loop spans 15 amino acids. CDR1 is LGHDT, CDR2 YNNKEL, per germline (reference sequence). This CDR3 is CASSPLGGDLEKLFF. CDR3 coding DNA: TGTGCCAGCAGCCCTTTGGGGGGGGACCTTGAAAAACTGTTTTTT.

V is TRBV24-1 and J is TRBJ2-1, with 8 bases identical to TRBD2. The germline gives CDR1 KGHDR, CDR2 SFDVKD. This CDR3 is 17 amino acids long. J lost 6 bases, V lost 4 bases, and 13 bases had no gene match. The CDR3 bases are TGTGCCACCAGTGACCCTAGGTGGTCGGGAGGGCCCAATGAGCAGTTCTTC. Amino acid sequence: CATSDPRWSGGPNEQFF.

This chain connects TRBV19 to TRBJ1-5; 10 bases match TRBD1. Germline lookup yields CDR1 LNHDA and CDR2 SQIVND (reference sequence). The length of the CDR3 is 15 residues. V lost 6 bases and J lost 3; bases outside the gene matches: 5. The CDR3 reads CASSFGQGDNQPQHF. The CDR3 DNA is TGTGCCAGTAGCTTTGGACAGGGGGACAATCAGCCCCAGCATTTT.

The chain combines TRBV28 with TRBJ2-1; 8 nucleotides match TRBD2. V lost 5 bases and J lost 2; bases outside the gene matches: 5. CDR3 length: 15 residues. CDR1 is MDHEN, CDR2 SYDVKM, per germline. The chain's CDR3 is CASSLTSGTYNEQFF. CDR3 DNA sequence: TGTGCCAGCAGTCTAACTAGCGGAACCTACAATGAGCAGTTCTTC.

This chain uses TRBV18 with TRBJ2-1, with 10 bases lining up with TRBD2. The CDR3 covers 14 residues. Germline V gene sequence: CDR1 KGHSH, CDR2 LQKENI. The V segment lost 4 bases and the J segment 7 bases; nucleotides outside the gene matches: 4. As DNA, the CDR3 is TGTGCCAGCTCACAACCTAGCGGGAGTAATGAGCAGTTCTTC. Its protein product is CASSQPSGSNEQFF.

The chain combines TRBV15 with TRBJ2-5; possibly TRBD2 for D (5 bases). Germline CDR1 is LNHNV and CDR2 is YYDKDF (reference sequence). The CDR3 is 12 amino acids. V was pared by 8 bases and J by 5 bases, with 12 bases between. In nucleotides, the CDR3 is TGTGCCACCGGACTTAGACGGGAGACCCAGTACTTC. Translating gives CATGLRRETQYF.

The chain is built from TRBV3-1 (or the pseudogene TRBV3-2) and TRBJ1-4, with D hard to call. The CDR3 is 14 amino acids. The germline V gene has CDR1 LGHDT and CDR2 YNNKEL (reference sequence). Trimming took off 1 base at V and 8 bases at J, with 11 bases between the two ends. The CDR3 DNA follows: TGTGCCAGCAGCCAAGCGGGTGGTGGGGAAAAACTGTTTTTT. It codes for CASSQAGGGEKLFF.

This clone was detected only once. This sequence joins TRBV19 and TRBJ1-4; TRBD1 matches at 9 bases. The CDR3 totals 15 residues. V lost 4 bases, J lost 5 bases, and 5 bases stayed unmatched. CDR1 and CDR2 (germline): LNHDA, SQIVND (reference sequence). The CDR3, as DNA: TGTGCCAGTAGTAAGGGACAGGGTGGAAATGAAAAACTGTTTTTT. Translation: CASSKGQGGNEKLFF.

The sample holds a few counts of this clone. The CDR3 region has the DNA TGTGCCAGCAGTGAACCAAAGCGGGGGAACACCGGGGAGCTGTTTTTT. This gives the protein CASSEPKRGNTGELFF. This chain links TRBV25-1 with TRBJ2-2, with 7 bases aligning to TRBD2. CDR3 length equals 16 residues. V lost 2 bases to trimming and J lost 1 base; unmatched junction nucleotides: 4. Germline lookup yields CDR1 MGHDK and CDR2 SYGVNS.